What follows is one T cell receptor beta chain and its context. The antigen remains undetermined. This sample is drawn from a study of persistence of HIV-infected CD4 T cells. Study-level findings and limits: Antigen-responding cells were enriched for degenerate expanded CDR3beta sequences. TCRbeta richness was lower in CMV- and Gag-responding cells than in anti-CD3/anti-CD28-responding cells.

This was the immunoSEQ version 4 assay in survey mode. Genomic DNA was diluted to 10 ng/uL, up to roughly 1 ug per sample. Only in-frame clones appear in the TCRdb table, and some are missing; sequencing was by immunoSEQ multiplex PCR. The sample carries about 43,000 clones, around 90% recorded once. This nonspecific control used anti-CD3/anti-CD28 bead stimulation of CD4+ T cells. Sorting of responding CD4+ T cells relied on upregulated CD40 ligand together with CD69. Undetectable plasma HIV-1 RNA below 50 copies/mL lasted at least 4 years. The TCR originated in an adult man with HIV who was CMV-seropositive. The sequencing here drew on CD4+ T cells sorted from PBMCs after approximately 20-hour stimulation, taken from a patient who received antiretroviral therapy.

CDR3 sequence: CASSQGALVANYGYTF. CDR3 nucleotide sequence: TGCGCCAGCAGCCAAGGGGCCTTAGTAGCTAACTATGGCTACACCTTC. The chain uses TRBV4-1 and TRBJ1-2; D gene unclear. The CDR3 extends over 16 amino acids. The V gene lost 1 base and the J gene lost 0 bases, with 12 bases spanning the gap. Germline values: CDR1 MGHRA, CDR2 YSYEKL.